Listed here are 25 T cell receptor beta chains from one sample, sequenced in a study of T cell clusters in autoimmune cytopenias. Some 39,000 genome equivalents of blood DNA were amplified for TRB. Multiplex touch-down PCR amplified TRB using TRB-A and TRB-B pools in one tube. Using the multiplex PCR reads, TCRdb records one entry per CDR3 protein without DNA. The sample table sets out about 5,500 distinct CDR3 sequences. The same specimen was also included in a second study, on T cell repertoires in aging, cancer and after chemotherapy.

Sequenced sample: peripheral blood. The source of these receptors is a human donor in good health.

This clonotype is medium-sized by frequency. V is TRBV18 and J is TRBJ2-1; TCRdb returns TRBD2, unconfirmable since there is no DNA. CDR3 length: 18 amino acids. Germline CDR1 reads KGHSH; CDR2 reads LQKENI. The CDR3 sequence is CASSIIAGGSRSYNEQFF.

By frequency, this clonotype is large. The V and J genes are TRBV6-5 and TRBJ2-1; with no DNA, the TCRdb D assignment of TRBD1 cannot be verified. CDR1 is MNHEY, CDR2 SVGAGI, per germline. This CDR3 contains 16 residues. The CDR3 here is CASSYSNRGPYNEQFF.

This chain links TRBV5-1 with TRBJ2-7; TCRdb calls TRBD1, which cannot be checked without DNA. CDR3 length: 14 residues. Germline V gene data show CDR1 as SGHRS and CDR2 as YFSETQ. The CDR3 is CASSLGDANYEQYF.

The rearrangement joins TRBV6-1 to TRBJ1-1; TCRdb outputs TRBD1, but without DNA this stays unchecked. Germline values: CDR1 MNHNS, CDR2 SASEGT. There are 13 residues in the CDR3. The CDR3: CASSERDRVGAFF.

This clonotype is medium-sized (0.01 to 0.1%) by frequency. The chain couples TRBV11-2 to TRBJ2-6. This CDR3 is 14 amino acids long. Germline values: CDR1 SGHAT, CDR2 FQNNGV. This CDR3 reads CASSQPSGANVLTF.

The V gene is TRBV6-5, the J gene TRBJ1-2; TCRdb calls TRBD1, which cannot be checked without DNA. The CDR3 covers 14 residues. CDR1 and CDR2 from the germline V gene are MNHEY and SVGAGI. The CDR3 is CASSEGQEIDGYTF.

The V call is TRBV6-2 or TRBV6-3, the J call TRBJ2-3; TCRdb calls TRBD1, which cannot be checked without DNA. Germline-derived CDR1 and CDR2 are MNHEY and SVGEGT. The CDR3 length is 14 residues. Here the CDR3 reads CAGSPGHGADTQYF.

The CDR3 sequence: CSASKGWSQETQYF. This chain connects TRBV20-1 to TRBJ2-5. The CDR3 is 14 amino acids. Germline values: CDR1 DFQATT, CDR2 SNEGSKA (reference sequence).

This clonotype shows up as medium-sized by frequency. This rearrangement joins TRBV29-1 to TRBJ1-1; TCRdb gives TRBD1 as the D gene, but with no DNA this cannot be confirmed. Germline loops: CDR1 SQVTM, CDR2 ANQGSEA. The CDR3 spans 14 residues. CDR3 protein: CSVHTRTGRTEAFF. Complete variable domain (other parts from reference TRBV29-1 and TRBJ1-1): SAVISQKPSRDICQRGTSLTIQCQVDSQVTMMFWYRQQPGQSLTLIATANQGSEATYESGFVIDKFPISRPNLTFSTLTVSNMSPEDSSIYLCSVHTRTGRTEAFFGQGTRLTVV.

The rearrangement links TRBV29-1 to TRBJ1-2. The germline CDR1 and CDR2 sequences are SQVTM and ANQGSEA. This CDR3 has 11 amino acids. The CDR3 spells CSVEGGYGYTF.

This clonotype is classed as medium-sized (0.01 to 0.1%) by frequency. The CDR3 protein is CASSIQGASVELFF. The chain employs TRBV19 and TRBJ2-2; the TRBD1 assignment by TCRdb is unverifiable without DNA. CDR3 length equals 14 residues. Germline V gene sequence: CDR1 LNHDA, CDR2 SQIVND (reference sequence).

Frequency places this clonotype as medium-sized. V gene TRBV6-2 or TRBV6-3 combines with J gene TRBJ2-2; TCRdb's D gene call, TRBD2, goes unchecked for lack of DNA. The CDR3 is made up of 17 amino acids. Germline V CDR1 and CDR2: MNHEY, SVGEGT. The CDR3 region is CASSRIPGLDDTGELFF.

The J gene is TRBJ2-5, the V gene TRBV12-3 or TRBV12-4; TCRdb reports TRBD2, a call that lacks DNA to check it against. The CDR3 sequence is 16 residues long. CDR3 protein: CASSLGGSHHQETQYF.

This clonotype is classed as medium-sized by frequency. CDR3 amino acids: CSVGQGTNYGYTF. This chain uses TRBV29-1 with TRBJ1-2; no DNA is available, so the TRBD1 call from TCRdb remains unchecked. This CDR3 is 13 amino acids long. Germline lookup yields CDR1 SQVTM and CDR2 ANQGSEA.

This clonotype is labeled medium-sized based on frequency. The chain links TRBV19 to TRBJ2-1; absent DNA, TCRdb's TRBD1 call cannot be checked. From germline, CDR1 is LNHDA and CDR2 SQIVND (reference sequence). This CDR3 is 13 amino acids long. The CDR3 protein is CASSLGTWNEQFF.

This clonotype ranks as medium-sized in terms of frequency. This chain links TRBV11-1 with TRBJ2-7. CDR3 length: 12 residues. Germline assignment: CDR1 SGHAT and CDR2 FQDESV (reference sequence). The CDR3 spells CASSSFSYEQYF.

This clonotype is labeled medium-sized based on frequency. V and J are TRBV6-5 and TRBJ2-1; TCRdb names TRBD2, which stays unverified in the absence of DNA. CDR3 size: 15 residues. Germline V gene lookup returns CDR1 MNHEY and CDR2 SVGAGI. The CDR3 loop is CASSYSGQTGNEQFF.

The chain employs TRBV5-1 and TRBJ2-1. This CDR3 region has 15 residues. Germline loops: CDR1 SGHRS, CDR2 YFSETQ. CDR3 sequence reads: CASSLAGDGYNEQFF.

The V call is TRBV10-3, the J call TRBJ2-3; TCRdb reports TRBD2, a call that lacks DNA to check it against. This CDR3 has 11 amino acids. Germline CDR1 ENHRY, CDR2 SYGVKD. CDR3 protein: CAVADTDTQYF.

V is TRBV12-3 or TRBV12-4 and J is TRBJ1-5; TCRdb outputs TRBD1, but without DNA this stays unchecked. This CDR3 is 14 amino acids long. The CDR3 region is CASSTLDRDQPQHF.

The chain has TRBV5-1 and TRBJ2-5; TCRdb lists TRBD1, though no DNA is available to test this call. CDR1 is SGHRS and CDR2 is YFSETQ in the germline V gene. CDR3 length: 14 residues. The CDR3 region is CASGQKGVGETQYF. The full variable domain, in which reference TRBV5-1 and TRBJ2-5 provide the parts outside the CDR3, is KAGVTQTPRYLIKTRGQQVTLSCSPISGHRSVSWYQQTPGQGLQFLFEYFSETQRNKGNFPGRFSGRQFSNSRSEMNVSTLELGDSALYLCASGQKGVGETQYFGPGTRLLVL.

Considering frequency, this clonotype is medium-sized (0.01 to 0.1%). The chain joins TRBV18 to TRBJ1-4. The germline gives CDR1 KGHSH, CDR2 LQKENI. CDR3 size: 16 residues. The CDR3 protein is CASSGETSATNEKLFF.

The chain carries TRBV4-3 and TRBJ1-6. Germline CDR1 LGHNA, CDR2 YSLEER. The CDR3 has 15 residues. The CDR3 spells CASSQDWGRGSPLHF.

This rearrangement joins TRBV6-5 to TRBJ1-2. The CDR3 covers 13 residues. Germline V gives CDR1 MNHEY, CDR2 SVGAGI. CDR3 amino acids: CASTVTTNYGYTF.

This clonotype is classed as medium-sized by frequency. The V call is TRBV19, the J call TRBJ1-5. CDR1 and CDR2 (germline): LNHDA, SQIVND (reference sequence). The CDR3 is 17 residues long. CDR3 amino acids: CASSISQSPFSNQPQHF.